One T cell receptor beta chain is described in this entry. Original methodology: Amplification from reference gene primers served as the basis for estimated nucleated cell counts. Measured with immunoSEQ multiplex PCR; TCRdb has only the in-frame clones, and not every one. The V and J calls and clone size were taken over from that table, and D and trimming were inferred from the DNA. The table has more than 250,000 clones, approximately 88% seen once. This entry comes from a study of blood T cell repertoires in COVID-19. Study summary: The samples span acute and convalescent COVID-19 from the United States, Italy and Spain. T cells, B-cell-depleted T cells, or PBMCs supplied cDNA or gDNA.

This CDR3 has 16 amino acids. V lost 2 bases to trimming and J lost 5 bases; unmatched junction nucleotides: 9. Germline V gene sequence: CDR1 MNHEY, CDR2 SVGEGT. The receptor was derived from a human donor in a cohort sampled during active COVID-19. Sample: peripheral blood. The gene calls are TRBV6-2 or TRBV6-3 and TRBJ2-7; TRBD1 matches 10 bases. CDR3 in DNA: TGTGCCAGCAGTTACCCCCCGGGACAGGGGAGGGACGAGCAGTACTTC. Amino acid sequence: CASSYPPGQGRDEQYF.